This T cell receptor (beta chain) stems from a study of T cell repertoires in cytomegalovirus infection. About the study: Well-studied HLA-B-restricted CMV epitopes were used in the study alongside recently identified HLA-C-restricted ones. Signatures in public TCR beta sequences pointed to both CMV infection and matching HLA type. Whole-study results and caveats: The cumulative frequency of public TCR beta families identified carriers of CMV plus the relevant HLA. In two of eight donors, the top clonotype was HLA-C-restricted CMV-specific.

The V and J ends lost 6 bases and 6 bases respectively, with 15 bases between them. The CDR3 spans 13 residues. TCRdb re-analysed the reads in MiXCR, keeping a single row per CDR3 protein. The sample carries about 920,000 distinct CDR3 sequences, 25% to 40% recorded once. About this clonotype: Its target is not known.

This TCR was recovered from a human donor in good health (CMV status not recorded). Some clones in this sample may be carry-over from other donors' samples. Sequencing was performed on cultured CD8+ T cells from PBMCs, taken from culture after CMV antigen stimulation. J is TRBJ2-7 and V is TRBV12-3 or TRBV12-4; D may be TRBD2 (5 bases). The CDR3 is CASSSGLSGEQYV. The CDR3 nucleotides read TGTGCCAGCAGCTCGGGGTTGTCCGGCGAGCAGTACGTC.